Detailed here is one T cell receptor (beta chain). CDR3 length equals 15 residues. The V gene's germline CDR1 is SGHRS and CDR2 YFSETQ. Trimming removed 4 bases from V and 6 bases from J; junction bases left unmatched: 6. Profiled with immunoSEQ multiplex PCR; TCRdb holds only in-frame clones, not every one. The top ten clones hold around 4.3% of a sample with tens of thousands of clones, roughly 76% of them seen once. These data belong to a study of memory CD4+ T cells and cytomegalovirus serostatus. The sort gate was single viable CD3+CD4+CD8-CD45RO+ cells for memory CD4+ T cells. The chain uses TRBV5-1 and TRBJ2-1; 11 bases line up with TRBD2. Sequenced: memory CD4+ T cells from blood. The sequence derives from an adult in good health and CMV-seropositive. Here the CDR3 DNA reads TGCGCCAGCAGCCAACTAGCGGGAGTCGGCAATGAGCAGTTCTTC. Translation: CASSQLAGVGNEQFF.